This T cell receptor (beta chain) was identified during a study of cytomegalovirus exposure and HLA in healthy donors. Study-wide context: HLA-typed donors were the source of 82 million or so unique TCRs, which an early data release held. General study points: Listed as cytomegalovirus-associated were 164 TCR beta chains. A link between a missense DCLRE1C variant and TCR beta V- and J-gene trimming emerged from a later analysis.

In the PCR, 60 Vbeta and 13 Jbeta primers were used. Some clones are missing from TCRdb's copy, which holds only in-frame ones; the method was immunoSEQ multiplex PCR. The repertoire consists of fewer than 150,000 clones, with 60% to 80% occurring once and the leading ten covering 1% to 1.5%. Germline V gene sequence: CDR1 LGHNT, CDR2 FRNRAP. Trimming at V came to 5 bases and at J to 5 bases, leaving 11 bases not matched to a gene. This CDR3 comprises 15 residues. This clone was counted a few times. Its specificity is not known. The sequence was collected from a man in his forties or fifties in good health and CMV-seronegative. Sequenced material: PBMCs. V and J are TRBV12-5 and TRBJ2-5; 7 bases line up with TRBD1. The CDR3 DNA follows: TGTGCTAGTGGTACAAAGAGACAGGGCTGGGAGACCCAGTACTTC. It is translated as CASGTKRQGWETQYF.